The 17 T cell receptor beta chains below were found in one sample sequenced in a study of OX40 agonist ivuxolimab in advanced cancers. The repertoire was sequenced with immunoSEQ multiplex PCR; TCRdb's copy has only in-frame clones and lacks some. The table includes some 74,000 clones, 65% to 90% detected once. The sequenced sample was CD4+ or CD8+ T cells sorted from blood, obtained in a trial of the OX40 agonist ivuxolimab. These receptors were taken from an adult with an advanced solid tumor such as melanoma, head and neck, liver or kidney cancer.

The V gene is TRBV6-5, the J gene TRBJ1-4; 9 positions agree with TRBD1. CDR3 length equals 15 residues. Germline values: CDR1 MNHEY, CDR2 SVGAGI. The ends lost 2 bases at V and 8 bases at J; junction bases unmatched: 6. CDR3 residues: CASSYGTGLGEKLFF. In nucleotides, the CDR3 is TGTGCCAGCAGTTACGGGACAGGGCTGGGAGAAAAACTGTTTTTT.

This clone was seen only a few times. This chain joins TRBV14 and TRBJ1-2, with 11 bases aligning to TRBD1. The CDR3 runs 16 residues. CDR1 SGHDN and CDR2 FVKESK come from the germline V gene. The junction had 5 bases not matched to a gene; V was cut back by 1 base and J by 4 bases. Written as DNA, the CDR3 is TGTGCCAGCAGCCAAGCTGGACAGGGGGCTCTCTATGGCTACACCTTC. As protein: CASSQAGQGALYGYTF.

The rearrangement links TRBV11-2 to TRBJ1-6; D is perhaps TRBD1 (5 bases). Germline V lookup: CDR1 SGHAT, CDR2 FQNNGV. The CDR3 spans 14 residues. V was trimmed by 6 bases and J by 5 bases, leaving 11 bases between them. CDR3 region: CASRTTGNNSPLHF. The CDR3 DNA reads TGTGCCAGCAGAACTACAGGAAATAATTCACCCCTCCACTTT.

The V gene is TRBV29-1, the J gene TRBJ2-7; no reliable D call. CDR1 and CDR2 from the germline V gene are SQVTM and ANQGSEA. With 0 bases removed from V and 3 bases from J, the gap between germline ends came to 6 bases. The CDR3 runs to 12 residues. CDR3 protein: CSVEDGSYEQYF. The CDR3 DNA reads as TGCAGCGTTGAAGATGGCAGCTACGAGCAGTACTTC.

The CDR3 loop reads CASSPGQGDGELFF. CDR3 bases: TGTGCCAGCAGCCCGGGACAGGGAGACGGGGAGCTGTTTTTT. V usage is TRBV11-3 and J usage is TRBJ2-2; 9 positions agree with TRBD1. This CDR3 comprises 14 residues. CDR1 is SGHNT and CDR2 is YENEEA in the germline V gene. Trimming cost V 5 bases and J 7 bases; bases outside gene matches: 5.

The chain couples TRBV11-2 to TRBJ1-4; maybe TRBD1 (5 bases). The CDR3 contains 14 residues. The germline gives CDR1 SGHAT, CDR2 FQNNGV. With 4 bases removed from V and 8 bases from J, the gap between germline ends came to 14 bases. In DNA form, the CDR3 reads TGTGCCAGCAGCTCGTTTGGGGCTGAGGAAAAACTGTTTTTT. Its protein product is CASSSFGAEEKLFF.

The chain employs TRBV6-5 and TRBJ1-2; no clear D gene. Trimming stripped 5 bases from V and 1 base from J, with 8 bases between. Germline CDR1 MNHEY, CDR2 SVGAGI. CDR3 length equals 13 residues. DNA for the CDR3: TGTGCCAGCAGTGACCCCTATAACTATGGCTACACCTTC. Amino acid sequence: CASSDPYNYGYTF.

Worth noting for this clone: Other DNA sequences within the sample encode an identical CDR3. The chain uses TRBV30 and TRBJ1-2; unclear D gene. Germline V CDR1 and CDR2: GTSNPN, SVGIG (reference sequence). Trimming removed 0 bases from V and 4 bases from J, with 9 bases in between. The CDR3 is made up of 13 amino acids. The CDR3 region is CAWSVPTTYGYTF. The DNA for the CDR3 is TGTGCCTGGAGTGTCCCTACCACCTATGGCTACACCTTC.

The sample holds one count of this clone. The V gene is TRBV5-1, the J gene TRBJ2-1; 7 bases map to TRBD1. Germline-derived CDR1 and CDR2 are SGHRS and YFSETQ. V shed 4 bases, J shed 2 bases, and the junction held 6 bases outside the gene matches. The CDR3 length is 15 residues. The CDR3 nucleotides are TGCGCCAGCAGCCCCCTCCAGGGGGCCTACAATGAGCAGTTCTTC. Protein sequence: CASSPLQGAYNEQFF.

The rearrangement joins TRBV30 to TRBJ2-5; no clear D gene. Trimming pared 6 bases from V and 1 base from J, leaving 6 bases between. From germline, CDR1 is GTSNPN and CDR2 SVGIG (reference sequence). The CDR3 extends over 11 amino acids. This CDR3 reads CACKGQETQYF. The DNA for the CDR3 is TGTGCCTGCAAGGGCCAAGAGACCCAGTACTTC.

J is TRBJ2-1 and V is TRBV4-2, with 11 bases aligning to TRBD2. The CDR3 runs 15 residues. In germline, CDR1 is LGHNA, CDR2 YNFKEQ. V lost 4 bases to trimming and J lost 14 bases; unmatched junction nucleotides: 13. The CDR3 DNA follows: TGTGCCAGCAGCCCGGGGACTAGCGGCTACCAGGGGGAGTTCTTC. Translated: CASSPGTSGYQGEFF.

The rearrangement links TRBV5-4 to TRBJ2-5; D is unclear. This CDR3 has 14 residues. Germline assignment: CDR1 SGHNT and CDR2 YYREEE (reference sequence). V was clipped by 4 bases and J by 4 bases, with 14 bases between them. CDR3 nucleotide sequence: TGTGCCAGCAGCCTCGGCCCTGACGTAGAGACCCAGTACTTC. Translated: CASSLGPDVETQYF. Based on the CDR3 plus reference TRBV5-4 and TRBJ2-5, the full variable domain is ETGVTQSPTHLIKTRGQQVTLRCSSQSGHNTVSWYQQALGQGPQFIFQYYREEENGRGNFPPRFSGLQFPNYSSELNVNALELDDSALYLCASSLGPDVETQYFGPGTRLLVL.

V gene TRBV5-1 combines with J gene TRBJ2-1; D uncertain. This CDR3 is built from 15 residues. V gave up 3 bases and J gave up 9 bases, with 19 bases separating them. From germline, CDR1 is SGHRS and CDR2 YFSETQ. CDR3 residues: CASSSGDGTTGEQFF. CDR3 coding DNA: TGCGCCAGCAGCTCTGGTGACGGAACAACGGGTGAGCAGTTCTTC.

About this clone: This specimen includes other DNA sequences encoding the same CDR3. This chain connects TRBV9 to TRBJ2-3; D is ambiguous. With 0 bases removed from V and 4 bases from J, the gap between germline ends came to 6 bases. CDR3 length: 13 amino acids. Per germline, CDR1 SGDLS and CDR2 YYNGEE. The CDR3 protein is CASSVAAPDTQYF. In DNA, the CDR3 is TGTGCCAGCAGCGTAGCAGCCCCAGATACGCAGTATTTT.

This chain links TRBV7-6 with TRBJ2-6, with a possible D match to TRBD2 (5 bases). CDR3 size: 17 residues. Germline V gene data show CDR1 as SGHVS and CDR2 as FNYEAQ. Trimming pared 5 bases from V and 1 base from J, leaving 15 bases between. The CDR3 DNA is TGTGCCAGCAGCCCCCGGGGTTTAGAATCTGGGGCCAACGTCCTGACTTTC. Translation: CASSPRGLESGANVLTF. The full variable domain, rest sourced from reference TRBV7-6 and TRBJ2-6, is GAGVSQSPRYKVTKRGQDVALRCDPISGHVSLYWYRQALGQGPEFLTYFNYEAQQDKSGLPNDRFSAERPEGSISTLTIQRTEQRDSAMYRCASSPRGLESGANVLTFGAGSRLTVL.

In nucleotides, the CDR3 is TGTGCCAGCAGCGGGAGACAGGGCCGAGGGGAGCAGTACTTC. This gives the protein CASSGRQGRGEQYF. The chain joins TRBV5-8 to TRBJ2-7; 7 bases fit TRBD1. The CDR3 consists of 14 residues. V gave up 4 bases and J gave up 7 bases; unmatched junction bases: 11. Germline loops: CDR1 SGHTS, CDR2 YDEGEE.

This chain connects TRBV5-5 to TRBJ2-7, with D unresolved. The CDR3 extends over 15 amino acids. Germline loops: CDR1 SGHKS, CDR2 YYEKEE (reference sequence). Trimming removed 5 bases from V and 1 base from J, with 16 bases in between. CDR3 nucleotide sequence: TGTGCCAGCAGTACTGGGCCGATGAATTCCTACGAGCAGTACTTC. Amino acids: CASSTGPMNSYEQYF.